A selection of T cell receptor beta chains follows, all from one sample in a study of Ad26.COV2.S vaccination and SARS-CoV-2 variants. The data were produced by immunoSEQ multiplex PCR, yet TCRdb's version contains in-frame clones alone and is incomplete. In the table there are fewer than 400,000 clones, 85% to 90% of which are singletons. The specimen comprised peripheral blood, sampled in a trial of Ad26.COV2.S vaccine versus placebo. The receptors were sampled from a person aged 18 to 59 who received the Ad26.COV2.S COVID-19 vaccine or a placebo. CDR3s include the opening cysteine and the closing phenylalanine or tryptophan. Fields, in order: CDR3 DNA, CDR3 protein, V gene, clone size, J gene, D gene. A D gene is named only where the DNA matches it firmly. Clone size is not always given. Where it is, it says once, few, many or a class for expanded clones.

DNA: TGTGCCAGCAGTCCTCGGGAGGGTTTAAAGGAAAAACTGTTTTTT
CDR3: CASSPREGLKEKLFF
V: TRBV3-1/TRBV3-2
size: -
J: TRBJ1-4
D: -

DNA: TGTGCCTGGAGTGACCCGGGGATACTGCGGGGCTACACCTTC
CDR3: CAWSDPGILRGYTF
V: TRBV30
size: -
J: TRBJ1-2
D: -

DNA: TGTGCCAGCAGCTTAGGTTTGGGAGGCTACACCTTC
CDR3: CASSLGLGGYTF
V: TRBV11-2
size: -
J: TRBJ1-2
D: -

DNA: TGTGCCAGCACCGGATTGAACACTGAAGCTTTCTTT
CDR3: CASTGLNTEAFF
V: TRBV2
size: -
J: TRBJ1-1
D: -

DNA: TGTGCCAGCAGTTCCATCTTAATTGGGACAGGCCGGACTAGTTCAGATACGCAGTATTTT
CDR3: CASSSILIGTGRTSSDTQYF
V: TRBV27
size: -
J: TRBJ2-3
D: -

DNA: TGTGCCAGCAGTTTAAGCGGGTCCTACAATGAGCAGTTCTTC
CDR3: CASSLSGSYNEQFF
V: TRBV6-2/TRBV6-3
size: -
J: TRBJ2-1
D: -

DNA: TGTGCCAGCAGCTCAGCAAACCAGGGGGACGGAAACACCATATATTTT
CDR3: CASSSANQGDGNTIYF
V: TRBV14
size: -
J: TRBJ1-3
D: TRBD1

DNA: TGCGCCAGCAGCTTGGAGTCTGCGGGGCTCGAGCAGTACTTC
CDR3: CASSLESAGLEQYF
V: TRBV5-1
size: -
J: TRBJ2-7
D: -

DNA: TGTGCCAGCAGTCCCTTCGGGGCGGGGGAAAAACTGTTTTTT
CDR3: CASSPFGAGEKLFF
V: TRBV27
size: -
J: TRBJ1-4
D: -

DNA: TGTGCCAGCAGTTACATTAGCGGGAATGAGCAGTTCTTC
CDR3: CASSYISGNEQFF
V: TRBV6-2/TRBV6-3
size: -
J: TRBJ2-1
D: TRBD2

DNA: TGTGCCAGCAGCCAAGATGCAGGGAACTATGGCTACACCTTC
CDR3: CASSQDAGNYGYTF
V: TRBV4-2
size: -
J: TRBJ1-2
D: -

DNA: TGTGCCAGCAGCTTGGGAGGGTCAACGAACACCGGGGAGCTGTTTTTT
CDR3: CASSLGGSTNTGELFF
V: TRBV5-4
size: -
J: TRBJ2-2
D: -

DNA: TGCGCCAGCAGCCAAGATCTTTCGGCAGACTTTAACTATGGCTACACCTTC
CDR3: CASSQDLSADFNYGYTF
V: TRBV4-3
size: -
J: TRBJ1-2
D: -

DNA: TGTGCCAGCAGCCCGTCGGGGATAGTTGTCACAGATACGCAGTATTTT
CDR3: CASSPSGIVVTDTQYF
V: TRBV11-3
size: -
J: TRBJ2-3
D: -

DNA: TGTGCCAGCAGTTACCACCCAACTTCCCTCCAAGAGACCCAGTACTTC
CDR3: CASSYHPTSLQETQYF
V: TRBV6-5
size: -
J: TRBJ2-5
D: -

DNA: TGTGCCAGCAGCTTAGAAAAGGGGACAGGGGGCTCAGATACGCAGTATTTT
CDR3: CASSLEKGTGGSDTQYF
V: TRBV11-2
size: -
J: TRBJ2-3
D: TRBD1

DNA: TGTGCCAGCAGCTTAGCGGAAACAGGGGGGAACACTGAAGCTTTCTTT
CDR3: CASSLAETGGNTEAFF
V: TRBV7-9
size: once
J: TRBJ1-1
D: TRBD1

DNA: TGTGCCAGCAGCCCGAAGACTAGCGGTTCTCGAAATGAGCAGTTCTTC
CDR3: CASSPKTSGSRNEQFF
V: TRBV7-4
size: once
J: TRBJ2-1
D: TRBD2

DNA: TGTGCCAGCAGCGCGTACGGGACAGCCCATGGCTACACCTTC
CDR3: CASSAYGTAHGYTF
V: TRBV5-6
size: -
J: TRBJ1-2
D: TRBD1

DNA: TGTGCCAGCAGTGACCAACCGCGGGGGGTCTACAATGAGCAGTTCTTC
CDR3: CASSDQPRGVYNEQFF
V: TRBV2
size: -
J: TRBJ2-1
D: TRBD2

DNA: TGTGCCAGCAGTCGACCGGTAGCGGGAGCAGAAGATACGCAGTATTTT
CDR3: CASSRPVAGAEDTQYF
V: TRBV6-2/TRBV6-3
size: -
J: TRBJ2-3
D: TRBD2

DNA: TGTGCCAGCTCACCAGGCACAGGGAGTGAAACTGAAGCTTTCTTT
CDR3: CASSPGTGSETEAFF
V: TRBV18
size: -
J: TRBJ1-1
D: -

DNA: TGCGCCAGCAGCTCGTCAGCGGTCTCCTACAATGAGCAGTTCTTC
CDR3: CASSSSAVSYNEQFF
V: TRBV5-1
size: once
J: TRBJ2-1
D: -

DNA: TGCGCCAGCAGCCCGGGACAGGGGAATGAAAAACTGTTTTTT
CDR3: CASSPGQGNEKLFF
V: TRBV5-1
size: -
J: TRBJ1-4
D: TRBD1